The 5 T cell receptor beta chains reported below all come from one sample, sequenced in a study of shared T cell receptors in the human thymus. Assay: immunoSEQ multiplex PCR; the TCRdb copy retains only in-frame clones and omits some. This sample carries about 660,000 clones, 70% to 90% of them seen once, and the ten largest clones take 0.0094%. These data were also filed under a second study, of human thymus T cells.

The sample was thymocytes. All receptors derive from a boy in the first two years of life with a congenital heart defect.

The V gene is TRBV5-1, the J gene TRBJ2-1; unclear D gene. Germline V gives CDR1 SGHRS, CDR2 YFSETQ. The V and J ends lost 2 bases and 5 bases respectively, with 8 bases between them. The CDR3 consists of 13 residues. CDR3 sequence (DNA): TGCGCCAGCAGCTTATCTAGTAACAATGAGCAGTTCTTC. It encodes CASSLSSNNEQFF.

The chain recombines TRBV10-1 with TRBJ1-1; D is unclear. The CDR3 is 15 amino acids. V was trimmed by 2 bases and J by 5 bases, leaving 15 bases between them. Germline V gives CDR1 WNHNN, CDR2 SYGVQD (reference sequence). The chain's CDR3 is CASSERTCRGTEAFF. Written as DNA, the CDR3 is TGCGCCAGCAGTGAGCGGACTTGTAGAGGGACTGAAGCTTTCTTT.

The genes are TRBV4-1 and TRBJ2-1, with TRBD2 matching 7 bases. The CDR3 has 17 residues. CDR1 is MGHRA and CDR2 is YSYEKL in the germline V gene. The ends lost 4 bases at V and 1 base at J; junction bases unmatched: 10. The CDR3 reads CASSPSSSGGSYNEQFF. The CDR3 region has the DNA TGCGCCAGCAGCCCCTCTTCTAGCGGCGGGTCCTACAATGAGCAGTTCTTC.

The chain couples TRBV19 to TRBJ1-5; 9 nucleotides agree with TRBD1. CDR1 and CDR2 from the germline V gene are LNHDA and SQIVND (reference sequence). With V trimmed by 4 bases and J by 2 bases, 9 bases remained unmatched. The CDR3 sequence is 17 residues long. The CDR3 DNA is TGTGCCAGTAGTAGGGACAGGGTGTACGGCGGCAATCAGCCCCAGCATTTT. Protein product: CASSRDRVYGGNQPQHF. Using reference TRBV19 and TRBJ1-5 for the parts outside the CDR3, the full variable domain is DGGITQSPKYLFRKEGQNVTLSCEQNLNHDAMYWYRQDPGQGLRLIYYSQIVNDFQKGDIAEGYSVSREKKESFPLTVTSAQKNPTAFYLCASSRDRVYGGNQPQHFGDGTRLSIL.

V gene TRBV29-1 combines with J gene TRBJ2-1; TRBD2 matches 9 bases. This CDR3 spans 17 amino acids. Trimming at V came to 3 bases and at J to 9 bases, leaving 18 bases not matched to a gene. Per germline, CDR1 SQVTM and CDR2 ANQGSEA. The CDR3 sequence is CSVDTKVGLAFDREQFF. The CDR3 DNA sequence: TGCAGCGTTGACACCAAGGTGGGACTAGCTTTTGATCGTGAGCAGTTCTTC.